This entry describes one T cell receptor beta chain. Its antigen remains unknown. This entry is derived from a study of T cell responses to AZD1222 COVID-19 vaccine. Study-wide results and limits: At baseline, seropositivity was found in only 6 or 7 AZD1222 recipients.

Method: immunoSEQ multiplex PCR; TCRdb's copy keeps in-frame clones and lacks some. This table has under 200,000 clones, 90% to 95% appearing once. The V segment lost 5 bases and the J segment 5 bases; nucleotides outside the gene matches: 13. Germline V gene data show CDR1 as LNHDA and CDR2 as SQIVND (reference sequence). CDR3 length: 18 amino acids. Second-dose intervals of approximately 4 or approximately 12 weeks were pooled. This sequence joins TRBV19 and TRBJ2-3; 13 nucleotides align to TRBD2. This clonotype was obtained from an adult who received the AZD1222 COVID-19 vaccine. The sequences come from peripheral blood, collected 28 days after the second AZD1222 dose. CDR3 amino acids: CASSFPPTSGGSQDTQYF. The DNA for the CDR3 is TGTGCCAGTAGTTTCCCCCCGACTAGCGGGGGGTCTCAAGATACGCAGTATTTT.